This T cell receptor (beta chain) was observed in a study of molecular identifiers for immune sequencing clone quantification. General study results and limits: Effector cells had over 99% of their molecules in clones above 20 RNA copies, while naive cells had under 1%.

Sorting isolated naive CD8 T cells as CD8+CD4-CCR7+CD45RA+ events. Methods described previously, with TCR primers listed, were used for bulk TCR libraries. MiXCR, run by TCRdb on the PCR reads, gives a single entry per CDR3 protein. In the table there are about 640,000 distinct CDR3 sequences, approximately 20% of which are singletons. CDR3 length: 11 residues. Trimming took 4 bases from V and 5 from J, leaving 8 bases between them. From germline, CDR1 is SQVTM and CDR2 ANQGSEA. Many counts were recorded for this clonotype. As yet, its antigen is unknown. The chain uses TRBV29-1 and TRBJ1-1; D remains unclear. Source material: naive CD8+ T cells from blood, with Jurkat cell RNA spiked in. Subset described: FACS-sorted CD8+CD4-CCR7+CD45RA+ naive T cells. This TCR was recovered from a human donor in good health. Some libraries in this study had Jurkat cell RNA spiked in. In DNA form, the CDR3 reads TGCAGCGTTGCTTGGGAGACTGAAGCTTTCTTT. The encoded protein is CSVAWETEAFF.